This T cell receptor (beta chain) was retrieved from a study of technical replicates of blood from four donors. Here immunoSEQ multiplex PCR was the method, and the copy in TCRdb shows in-frame clones only, minus some. The sample lists around 72,000 clones, roughly 93% occurring once. The germline V gene encodes CDR1 SGHAT and CDR2 FQNNGV. The CDR3 sequence is 17 residues long. V trimming: 3 bases; J trimming: 2 bases; junction bases outside the gene matches: 13. In this sample, this clone turned up once. The chain links TRBV11-2 to TRBJ2-7; 7 bases line up with TRBD1. The sample was T cells isolated from PBMCs. This TCR was sampled from a human donor in good health. CDR3 nucleotide sequence: TGTGCCAGCAGCTTCCAGACCCCCGGGACAGCAACCTACGAGCAGTACTTC. The encoded protein is CASSFQTPGTATYEQYF.